This entry is about one T cell receptor beta chain. What it binds is unknown. The record originates from a study of T cell responses to AZD1222 COVID-19 vaccine. As for the study in general: Second-dose groups at about 4 or about 12 weeks were pooled. Findings of the study overall: Reportedly, nearly half of unique spike TCRs recognized epitopes outside B.1.351/B.1.1.7 mutations. Clonal diversity was possibly underestimated, and white British individuals and females predominated among donors. Spike-wide vaccine-associated CD4 TCRs dominated at 160-218 and 743-854.

This CDR3 is built from 15 residues. Germline-derived CDR1 and CDR2 are KGHSH and LQKENI. Trimming removed 0 bases from V and 5 bases from J, with 8 bases in between. Using immunoSEQ multiplex PCR, the repertoire was profiled, and TCRdb retains in-frame clones only, with some absent. In the table there are 150,000 to 200,000 clones, roughly 90% of which are singletons. The sequence was obtained from an adult in good health. The specimen comprised peripheral blood, sampled on day 0 of AZD1222 vaccination. This rearrangement joins TRBV18 to TRBJ1-6; no reliable D call. DNA of the CDR3: TGTGCCAGCTCACCACCGAGCACAGATAATTCACCCCTCCACTTT. This translates into CASSPPSTDNSPLHF.